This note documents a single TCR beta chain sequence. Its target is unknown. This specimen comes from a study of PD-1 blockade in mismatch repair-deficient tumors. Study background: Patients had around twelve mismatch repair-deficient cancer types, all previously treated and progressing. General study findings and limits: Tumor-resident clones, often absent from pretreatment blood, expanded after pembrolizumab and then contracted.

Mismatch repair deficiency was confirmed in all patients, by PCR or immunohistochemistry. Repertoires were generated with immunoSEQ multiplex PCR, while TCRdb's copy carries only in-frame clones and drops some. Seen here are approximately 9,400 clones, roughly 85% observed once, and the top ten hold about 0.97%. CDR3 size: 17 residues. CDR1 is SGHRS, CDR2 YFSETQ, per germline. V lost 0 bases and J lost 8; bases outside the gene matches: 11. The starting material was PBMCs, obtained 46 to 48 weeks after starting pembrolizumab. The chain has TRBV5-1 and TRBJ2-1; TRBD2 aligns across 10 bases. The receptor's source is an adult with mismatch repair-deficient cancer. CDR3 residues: CASSLGPLAGEVHEQFF. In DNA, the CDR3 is TGCGCCAGCAGCTTGGGCCCCCTAGCGGGAGAAGTCCATGAGCAGTTCTTC.